These 30 T cell receptor beta chains were sequenced from one sample in a study of OX40 agonist ivuxolimab in advanced cancers. Clones were sequenced by immunoSEQ multiplex PCR, and TCRdb holds only the in-frame ones, with some missing. The sample includes about 64,000 clones, about 87% of them seen just once. Here the sequenced sample was CD4+ or CD8+ T cells sorted from blood, taken in a trial of the OX40 agonist ivuxolimab. Receptors were obtained from an adult with an advanced solid tumor such as melanoma, head and neck, liver or kidney cancer.

This chain uses TRBV10-2 with TRBJ2-7, with 7 bases fitting TRBD2. Germline V gene lookup returns CDR1 WSHSY and CDR2 SAAADI. There are 13 residues in the CDR3. After removal of 8 bases from V and 4 bases from J, the junction contained 8 bases not matched to a gene. This CDR3 reads CASRRGGLYEQYF. In DNA form, the CDR3 reads TGCGCCAGCCGGAGGGGAGGGCTGTACGAGCAGTACTTC.

The gene calls are TRBV7-2 and TRBJ2-7; 14 bases line up with TRBD2. The CDR3 length is 16 residues. J gave up 5 bases and V 3 bases, and 6 bases lay outside the gene matches. Germline V gene sequence: CDR1 SGHTA, CDR2 FQGNSA. CDR3 coding DNA: TGTGCCAGCAGCTTTGGGGGGACTAGCGGGAGCGACGAGCAGTACTTC. Encoded protein: CASSFGGTSGSDEQYF.

The V and J genes are TRBV27 and TRBJ1-2, with 12 bases lining up with TRBD1. Unmatched junction bases numbered 13, after V lost 2 bases and J lost 0 bases. The CDR3 loop spans 20 amino acids. The V gene's germline CDR1 is MNHEY and CDR2 SMNVEV (reference sequence). DNA for the CDR3: TGTGCCAGCAGTTTAAACTGGGACAGGGGGCTTGGACCGGCTAACTATGGCTACACCTTC. Its translation is CASSLNWDRGLGPANYGYTF.

V and J are TRBV18 and TRBJ2-3; D gene uncertain. CDR1 is KGHSH and CDR2 is LQKENI in the germline V gene. The germline V and J ends were trimmed by 3 bases and 4 bases, with 5 bases remaining between them. The length of the CDR3 is 12 residues. The CDR3 is CASSPAPDTQYF. The CDR3 DNA reads as TGTGCCAGCTCACCGGCTCCAGATACGCAGTATTTT.

The chain combines TRBV10-3 with TRBJ1-5, with 10 bases identical to TRBD1. V shed 6 bases and J 1 base; nucleotides not matched to a gene: 3. The CDR3 has 15 amino acids. Germline V gene data show CDR1 as ENHRY and CDR2 as SYGVKD. CDR3 DNA: TGTGCCATCAGCGGGACAGGGGAGAGCAATCAGCCCCAGCATTTT. Translation: CAISGTGESNQPQHF.

The chain has TRBV7-7 and TRBJ2-2; 13 bases map to TRBD2. The CDR3 extends over 13 amino acids. Germline V CDR1 and CDR2: SSHAT, FNYEAQ (reference sequence). This CDR3 reads CASRLAGGGELFF. CDR3 nucleotide sequence: TGTGCTAGCCGACTAGCGGGGGGCGGGGAGCTGTTTTTT.

The gene calls are TRBV28 and TRBJ2-7, with D tentatively TRBD2 (5 bases). This CDR3 contains 16 residues. V was cut by 5 bases and J by 3 bases, with 20 bases left in between. Germline V CDR1 and CDR2: MDHEN, SYDVKM. For the CDR3, the DNA is TGTGCCAGCAGTGGGAGCGAGGTGTACCTCCTCTACGAGCAGTACTTC. Translated: CASSGSEVYLLYEQYF. The entire variable domain, with the rest obtained from reference TRBV28 and TRBJ2-7, is as follows: DVKVTQSSRYLVKRTGEKVFLECVQDMDHENMFWYRQDPGLGLRLIYFSYDVKMKEKGDIPEGYSVSREKKERFSLILESASTNQTSMYLCASSGSEVYLLYEQYFGPGTRLTVT.

The chain is built from TRBV10-3 and TRBJ2-2, with TRBD2 identical over 9 bases. Germline V gene lookup returns CDR1 ENHRY and CDR2 SYGVKD. The CDR3 runs to 16 residues. The V gene end was trimmed by 5 bases and the J gene end by 5 bases; junction bases not matched to a gene: 9. CDR3 region: CAISQISGSGTGELFF. In DNA form, the CDR3 reads TGTGCCATCAGTCAGATTAGCGGGAGTGGTACCGGGGAGCTGTTTTTT.

The CDR3, as DNA: TGTGCCAGCAGTTCGTCCATCCTAGCGGGAGCCTCTGAGACCCAGTACTTC. Protein product: CASSSSILAGASETQYF. The chain couples TRBV27 to TRBJ2-5, with 10 bases matching TRBD2. Trimming at V came to 4 bases and at J to 5 bases, leaving 13 bases not matched to a gene. Per the germline V gene, CDR1 is MNHEY and CDR2 is SMNVEV (reference sequence). This CDR3 region has 17 residues.

V gene TRBV7-3 combines with J gene TRBJ2-7, with D possibly being TRBD2 (6 bases). Germline assignment: CDR1 SGHTA and CDR2 FQGTGA. The V and J ends lost 3 bases and 6 bases respectively, with 12 bases between them. The CDR3 length is 13 residues. CDR3 amino acids: CASSLTRDGEQYF. CDR3 DNA sequence: TGTGCCAGCAGCTTGACTAGGGATGGCGAGCAGTACTTC.

The gene calls are TRBV7-8 and TRBJ2-5; 7 bases align to TRBD1. The CDR3 sequence is 14 residues long. Per germline, CDR1 SGHVS and CDR2 FQNEAQ. V was pared by 4 bases and J by 5 bases, with 7 bases of the junction left unmatched. The CDR3 coding sequence is TGTGCCAGCAGCTCCCGGGACAGTGACGAGACCCAGTACTTC. This codes for CASSSRDSDETQYF.

J is TRBJ1-3 and V is TRBV18, with TRBD1 identical over 7 bases. Per germline, CDR1 KGHSH and CDR2 LQKENI. The CDR3 has 15 amino acids. Trimming took 6 bases from V and 4 from J; bases not matched to a gene: 9. Written as DNA, the CDR3 is TGTGCCAGCTCCCCAGGACAGGCTCCGGGAAACACCATATATTTT. It codes for CASSPGQAPGNTIYF.

The chain has TRBV11-2 and TRBJ2-7; 7 positions agree with TRBD2. The junction had 4 bases not matched to a gene; V was cut back by 5 bases and J by 0 bases. The CDR3 spans 14 residues. CDR1 is SGHAT and CDR2 is FQNNGV in the germline V gene. The CDR3 nucleotides read TGTGCCAGCAGCGCATCGGGGGGCTCCTACGAGCAGTACTTC. Its translation: CASSASGGSYEQYF.

V and J are TRBV7-8 and TRBJ2-3, with a possible D match to TRBD2 (6 bases). CDR3 length equals 16 residues. Germline assignment: CDR1 SGHVS and CDR2 FQNEAQ. V was pared by 0 bases and J by 0 bases, with 10 bases between. CDR3 in amino acids: CASSLAGGMSTDTQYF. The CDR3 region has the DNA TGTGCCAGCAGCTTAGCGGGAGGCATGAGCACAGATACGCAGTATTTT.

The gene calls are TRBV28 and TRBJ2-4; D is possibly TRBD1 (6 bases). Germline values: CDR1 MDHEN, CDR2 SYDVKM. The CDR3 sequence is 15 residues long. V was cut by 1 base and J by 1 base, with 8 bases left in between. The CDR3 region is CASSLFQGAKNIQYF. The CDR3 nucleotides read TGTGCCAGCAGTTTATTTCAGGGGGCCAAAAACATTCAGTACTTC.

V usage is TRBV18 and J usage is TRBJ1-2; tentative D call: TRBD1 (6 bases). Germline V lookup: CDR1 KGHSH, CDR2 LQKENI. The V end lost 3 bases, the J end lost 8 bases, and 16 bases lay between the germline ends. This CDR3 region has 14 residues. CDR3 nucleotides: TGTGCCAGCTCACCCCAGGACAGTTCGGCCGGCTACACCTTC. Translation: CASSPQDSSAGYTF.

The CDR3 DNA reads TGTGCCAGCAGCGCTACTAGCGACGGGGAGCTGTTTTTT. Residues: CASSATSDGELFF. The J gene is TRBJ2-2, the V gene TRBV7-3; 7 bases align to TRBD2. The CDR3 totals 13 residues. Germline V lookup: CDR1 SGHTA, CDR2 FQGTGA. Trimming took 5 bases from V and 7 from J; bases not matched to a gene: 4. Using reference TRBV7-3 and TRBJ2-2 for the parts outside the CDR3, the full variable domain is GAGVSQTPSNKVTEKGKYVELRCDPISGHTALYWYRQSLGQGPEFLIYFQGTGAADDSGLPNDRFFAVRPEGSVSTLKIQRTERGDSAVYLCASSATSDGELFFGEGSRLTVL.

The chain has TRBV11-2 and TRBJ2-5, with 8 nucleotides matching TRBD2. J was trimmed by 4 bases and V by 4 bases; bases with no gene match: 8. CDR3 length: 15 amino acids. Per the germline V gene, CDR1 is SGHAT and CDR2 is FQNNGV. The CDR3: CASSSNLLAGETQYF. CDR3 sequence (DNA): TGTGCCAGCAGCTCGAACCTTCTAGCGGGAGAGACCCAGTACTTC.

The chain combines TRBV6-5 with TRBJ1-3; D is ambiguous. The germline V gene has CDR1 MNHEY and CDR2 SVGAGI. The CDR3 extends over 11 amino acids. V shed 6 bases and J shed 4 bases, with 4 bases lying between them. The CDR3 loop reads CASRRGNTIYF. As DNA, the CDR3 is TGTGCCAGCAGAAGGGGAAACACCATATATTTT.

The chain couples TRBV28 to TRBJ2-2; D is unclear. Trimming left V 5 bases short and J 4 bases short, with 5 bases between. Per the germline V gene, CDR1 is MDHEN and CDR2 is SYDVKM. The CDR3 is 12 residues long. The CDR3 loop reads CASSIITGELFF. The CDR3 DNA sequence: TGTGCCAGCAGTATAATCACCGGGGAGCTGTTTTTT.

This rearrangement joins TRBV7-2 to TRBJ1-1; D is ambiguous. Germline V lookup: CDR1 SGHTA, CDR2 FQGNSA. The CDR3 contains 13 residues. Trimming stripped 4 bases from V and 1 base from J, with 7 bases between. The DNA of the CDR3 is TGTGCCAGCAGCTCCTCAGGGAACACTGAAGCTTTCTTT. Residues: CASSSSGNTEAFF.

The gene calls are TRBV4-3 and TRBJ1-2; D ambiguous. Trimming shortened V by 0 bases and J by 4 bases, and 0 bases separated the two germline ends. The V gene's germline CDR1 is LGHNA and CDR2 YSLEER. CDR3 length equals 11 residues. The CDR3 loop reads CASSQDYGYTF. CDR3 nucleotides: TGCGCCAGCAGCCAAGACTATGGCTACACCTTC.

The chain recombines TRBV29-1 with TRBJ2-2, with TRBD1 matching 7 bases. Germline V lookup: CDR1 SQVTM, CDR2 ANQGSEA. The CDR3 sequence is 16 residues long. The junction had 10 bases not matched to a gene; V was cut back by 6 bases and J by 0 bases. CDR3 DNA sequence: TGCAGCGTAGCCAAAGGGGGCGGAACGAACACCGGGGAGCTGTTTTTT. This encodes CSVAKGGGTNTGELFF.

V usage is TRBV18 and J usage is TRBJ2-7; no clear D gene. V was cut by 0 bases and J by 1 base, with 7 bases left in between. CDR1 is KGHSH, CDR2 LQKENI, per germline. CDR3 length: 14 residues. The CDR3 nucleotides are TGTGCCAGCTCACCACCGTATAAGTCCTACGAGCAGTACTTC. Translation: CASSPPYKSYEQYF.

The chain has TRBV4-1 and TRBJ1-1; D not resolved. Germline V gene lookup returns CDR1 MGHRA and CDR2 YSYEKL. The CDR3 runs to 15 residues. The V end was cut by 0 bases, the J end by 1 base, with 9 bases between. CDR3 sequence reads: CASSQEVSQNTEAFF. The CDR3 bases are TGCGCCAGCAGCCAAGAGGTAAGCCAGAACACTGAAGCTTTCTTT.

The CDR3 sequence is CASNRGSNNEQFF. In nucleotides, the CDR3 is TGTGCCAGTAATCGCGGGTCCAATAATGAGCAGTTCTTC. This chain joins TRBV19 and TRBJ2-1; a weak D match, TRBD2 (5 bases). V was trimmed by 7 bases and J by 7 bases, leaving 14 bases between them. The CDR3 is 13 residues long. The germline CDR1 and CDR2 sequences are LNHDA and SQIVND (reference sequence).

The chain combines TRBV5-1 with TRBJ2-7; maybe TRBD2 (6 bases). Germline assignment: CDR1 SGHRS and CDR2 YFSETQ. V lost 4 bases to trimming and J lost 5 bases, with 16 bases between them. The CDR3 sequence is 14 residues long. CDR3 sequence reads: CASSGTLSGDEQYF. CDR3 DNA: TGCGCCAGCAGCGGGACTCTGTCTGGGGACGAGCAGTACTTC.

This chain connects TRBV7-3 to TRBJ2-2, with D possibly being TRBD1 or TRBD2 (5 bases each). The CDR3 has 15 residues. The V gene's germline CDR1 is SGHTA and CDR2 FQGTGA. V was trimmed by 2 bases and J by 4 bases, leaving 11 bases between them. CDR3 coding DNA: TGTGCCAGCAGCTTACGTACGGGGACCACCGGGGAGCTGTTTTTT. It translates to CASSLRTGTTGELFF.

The gene calls are TRBV4-2 and TRBJ1-1; D is undetermined. Germline lookup yields CDR1 LGHNA and CDR2 YNFKEQ. Trimming shortened V by 4 bases and J by 8 bases, and 17 bases separated the two germline ends. The CDR3 contains 14 residues. Written as DNA, the CDR3 is TGTGCCAGCAGCCCCCCCCGATTTCTGGGAGAAGCTTTCTTT. Translation: CASSPPRFLGEAFF.

The V gene is TRBV6-6, the J gene TRBJ1-1, with 7 bases matching TRBD1. This CDR3 comprises 13 residues. V was pared by 4 bases and J by 11 bases, with 10 bases of the junction left unmatched. Germline lookup yields CDR1 MNHNY and CDR2 SVGAGI (reference sequence). For the CDR3, the DNA is TGTGCCAGCAGTTCTGGGGACAGTCCCCAGGCTTTCTTT. Its translation: CASSSGDSPQAFF.